The entry below describes one TCR beta chain. Libraries were prepared by immunoSEQ multiplex PCR; TCRdb keeps only in-frame clonotypes and omits some of them. The table has about 200,000 clones, nearly 90% seen once. This specimen belongs to a study of blood T cell repertoires in COVID-19. Study-wide background: PBMCs, B-cell-depleted T cells, or T cells were the source of the cDNA or gDNA that made up the material.

The CDR3 totals 18 residues. V lost 4 bases and J lost 4; bases outside the gene matches: 14. CDR1 and CDR2 (germline): LGHDT, YNNKEL (reference sequence). The rearrangement uses TRBV3-1 (or the pseudogene TRBV3-2) and TRBJ2-3; the match to TRBD2 covers 10 bases. The sequence derives from a man aged 45-65 years with COVID-19, enrolled during active disease. The specimen was peripheral blood. CDR3 sequence: CASSLYRTSGYGADTQYF. The CDR3, as DNA: TGTGCCAGCAGCCTATACCGGACTAGCGGTTACGGGGCAGATACGCAGTATTTT.